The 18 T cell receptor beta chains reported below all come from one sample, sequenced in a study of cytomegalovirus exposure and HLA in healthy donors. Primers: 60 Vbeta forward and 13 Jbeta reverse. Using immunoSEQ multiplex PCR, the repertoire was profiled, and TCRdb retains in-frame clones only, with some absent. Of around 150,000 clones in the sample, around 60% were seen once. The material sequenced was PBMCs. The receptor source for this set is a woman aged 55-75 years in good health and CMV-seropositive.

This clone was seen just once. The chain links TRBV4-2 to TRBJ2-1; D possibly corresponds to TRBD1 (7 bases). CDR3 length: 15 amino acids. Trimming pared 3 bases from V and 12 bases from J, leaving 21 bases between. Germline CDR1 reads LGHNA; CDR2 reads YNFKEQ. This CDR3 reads CASSHAGQIPDGQFF. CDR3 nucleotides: TGTGCCAGCAGCCATGCGGGACAGATCCCCGATGGGCAGTTCTTC.

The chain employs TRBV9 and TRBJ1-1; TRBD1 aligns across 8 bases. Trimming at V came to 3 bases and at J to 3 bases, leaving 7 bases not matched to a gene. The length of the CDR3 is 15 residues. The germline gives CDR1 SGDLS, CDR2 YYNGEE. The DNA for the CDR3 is TGTGCCAGCAGCGCCCTGGACAGGGTTGACACTGAAGCTTTCTTT. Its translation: CASSALDRVDTEAFF.

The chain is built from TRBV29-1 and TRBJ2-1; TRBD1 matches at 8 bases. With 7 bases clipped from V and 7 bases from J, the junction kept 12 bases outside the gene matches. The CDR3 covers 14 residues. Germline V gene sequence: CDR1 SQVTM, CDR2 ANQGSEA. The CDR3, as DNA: TGCAGCGCGAACACCCGGGACAGGAAGAATGAGCAGTTCTTC. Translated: CSANTRDRKNEQFF.

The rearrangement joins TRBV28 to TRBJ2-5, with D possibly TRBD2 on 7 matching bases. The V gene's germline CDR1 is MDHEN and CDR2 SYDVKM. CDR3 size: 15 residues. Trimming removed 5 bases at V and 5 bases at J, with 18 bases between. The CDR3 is CASSGGASFSETQYF. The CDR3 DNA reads TGTGCCAGCAGTGGGGGGGCTAGCTTTTCGGAGACCCAGTACTTC. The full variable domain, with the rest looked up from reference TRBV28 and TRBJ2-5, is DVKVTQSSRYLVKRTGEKVFLECVQDMDHENMFWYRQDPGLGLRLIYFSYDVKMKEKGDIPEGYSVSREKKERFSLILESASTNQTSMYLCASSGGASFSETQYFGPGTRLLVL.

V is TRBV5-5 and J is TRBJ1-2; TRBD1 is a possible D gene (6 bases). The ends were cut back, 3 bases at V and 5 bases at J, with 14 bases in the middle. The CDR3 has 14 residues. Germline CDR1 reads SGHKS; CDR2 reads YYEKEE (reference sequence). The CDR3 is CASSSEQGYYGYTF. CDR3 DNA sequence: TGTGCCAGCAGCTCAGAACAGGGTTATTATGGCTACACCTTC.

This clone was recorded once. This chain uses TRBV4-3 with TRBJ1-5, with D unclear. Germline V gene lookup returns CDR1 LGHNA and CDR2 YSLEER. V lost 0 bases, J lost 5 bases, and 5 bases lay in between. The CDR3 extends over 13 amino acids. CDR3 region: CASSQDRYQPQHF. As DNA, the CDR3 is TGCGCCAGCAGCCAAGATAGATATCAGCCCCAGCATTTT.

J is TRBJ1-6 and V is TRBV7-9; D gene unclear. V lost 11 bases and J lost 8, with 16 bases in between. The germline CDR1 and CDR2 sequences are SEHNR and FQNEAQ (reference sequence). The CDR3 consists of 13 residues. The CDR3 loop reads CAGSLRPDSPLHF. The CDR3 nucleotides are TGTGCCGGGAGCTTACGTCCAGATTCACCCCTCCACTTT.

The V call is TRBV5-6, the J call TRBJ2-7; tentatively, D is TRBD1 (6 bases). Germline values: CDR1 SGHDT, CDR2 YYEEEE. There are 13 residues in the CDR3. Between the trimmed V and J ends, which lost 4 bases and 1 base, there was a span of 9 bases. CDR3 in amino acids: CASSKTGSYEQYF. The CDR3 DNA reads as TGTGCCAGCAGCAAAACAGGGTCCTACGAGCAGTACTTC.

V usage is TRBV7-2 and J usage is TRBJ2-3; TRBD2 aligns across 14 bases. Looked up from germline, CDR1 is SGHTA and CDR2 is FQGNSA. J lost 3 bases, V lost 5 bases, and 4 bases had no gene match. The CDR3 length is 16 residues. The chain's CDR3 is CASSTRLAGGTDTQYF. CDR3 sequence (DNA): TGTGCCAGCAGCACCAGACTAGCGGGAGGGACAGATACGCAGTATTTT.

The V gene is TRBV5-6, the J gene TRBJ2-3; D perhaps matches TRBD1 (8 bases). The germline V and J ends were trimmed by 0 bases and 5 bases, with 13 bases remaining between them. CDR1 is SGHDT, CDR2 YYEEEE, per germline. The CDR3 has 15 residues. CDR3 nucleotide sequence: TGTGCCAGCAGCTTGGGAGCGGGGACAGGAGATACGCAGTATTTT. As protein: CASSLGAGTGDTQYF.

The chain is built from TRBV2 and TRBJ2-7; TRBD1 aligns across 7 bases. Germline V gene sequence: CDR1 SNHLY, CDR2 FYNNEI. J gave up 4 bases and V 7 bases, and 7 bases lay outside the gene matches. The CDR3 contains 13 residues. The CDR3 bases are TGTGCCAGCAAACCGGGACAGCCATACGAGCAGTACTTC. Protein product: CASKPGQPYEQYF.

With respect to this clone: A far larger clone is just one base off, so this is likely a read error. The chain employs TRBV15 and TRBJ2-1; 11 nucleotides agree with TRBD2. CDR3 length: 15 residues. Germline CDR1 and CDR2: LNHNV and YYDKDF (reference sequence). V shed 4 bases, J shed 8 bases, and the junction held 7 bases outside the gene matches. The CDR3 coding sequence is TGTGCCACCAGCAATCGACTAGCGGGATACTATGAGCAGTTCTTC. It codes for CATSNRLAGYYEQFF.

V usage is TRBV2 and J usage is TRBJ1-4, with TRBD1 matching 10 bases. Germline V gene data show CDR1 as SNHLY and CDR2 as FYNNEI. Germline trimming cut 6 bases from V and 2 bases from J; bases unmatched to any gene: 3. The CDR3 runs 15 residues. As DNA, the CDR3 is TGTGCCAGCAGCGACAGGGGGCCGACTAATGAAAAACTGTTTTTT. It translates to CASSDRGPTNEKLFF.

DNA for the CDR3: TGTGCCAGCAGTGCCCAGGGCCCCCCCTCTGGAAACACCATATATTTT. It translates to CASSAQGPPSGNTIYF. The chain is built from TRBV6-6 and TRBJ1-3; D possibly corresponds to TRBD1 (5 bases). Per the germline V gene, CDR1 is MNHNY and CDR2 is SVGAGI (reference sequence). The V end lost 5 bases, the J end lost 0 bases, and 14 bases lay between the germline ends. The length of the CDR3 is 16 residues.

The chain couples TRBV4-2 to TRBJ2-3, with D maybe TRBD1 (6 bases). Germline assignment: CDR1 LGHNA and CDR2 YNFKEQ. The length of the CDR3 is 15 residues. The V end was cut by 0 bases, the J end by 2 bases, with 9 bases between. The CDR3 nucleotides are TGTGCCAGCAGCCAAGACGGACAGATCACAGATACGCAGTATTTT. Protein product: CASSQDGQITDTQYF.

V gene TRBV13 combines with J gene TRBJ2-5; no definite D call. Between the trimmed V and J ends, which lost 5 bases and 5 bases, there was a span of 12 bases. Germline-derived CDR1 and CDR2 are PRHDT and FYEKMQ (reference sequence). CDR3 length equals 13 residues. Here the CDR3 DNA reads TGTGCCAGCAGCCCGACGTCGAGGGAGACCCAGTACTTC. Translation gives CASSPTSRETQYF.

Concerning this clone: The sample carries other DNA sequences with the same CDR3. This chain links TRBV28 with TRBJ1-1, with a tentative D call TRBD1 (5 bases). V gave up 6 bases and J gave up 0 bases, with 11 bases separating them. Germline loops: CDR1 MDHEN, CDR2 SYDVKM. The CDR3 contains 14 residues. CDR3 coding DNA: TGTGCCAGCAGCTTAGCAGGGATGAACACTGAAGCTTTCTTT. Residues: CASSLAGMNTEAFF.

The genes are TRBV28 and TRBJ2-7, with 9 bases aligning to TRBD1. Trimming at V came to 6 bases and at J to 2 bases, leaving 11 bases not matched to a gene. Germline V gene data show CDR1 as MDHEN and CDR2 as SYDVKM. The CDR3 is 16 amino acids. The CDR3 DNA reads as TGTGCCAGCAGCCCCGGGACAGGGCTGACCGCCTACGAGCAGTACTTC. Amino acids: CASSPGTGLTAYEQYF.